The entry that follows covers one T cell receptor (beta chain) sequence. This clonotype came up many times. The clone's antigen remains unknown. No much larger clone exists at a distance of one base, and base qualities are not known. This record belongs to a study of T cells in Graves' hyperthyroidism and ophthalmopathy (dated by TCRdb to the late 2010s). In terms of the full investigation: Peripheral blood samples were taken at the time of initial diagnosis, prior to any treatment. To identify TCR V-J signatures that set the groups apart, the researchers used a discovery cohort of approximately 98 patients, made up of about 44 with Graves' ophthalmopathy and about 60 with stable Graves' hyperthyroidism. The 100 or so discovery patients were divided at random into training and test sets in a 7:3 ratio. The paper describes TCR Vbeta CDR3 sequencing of 140 or so peripheral blood samples, made up of around 41 ophthalmopathy patients, 70 to 75 hyperthyroidism patients and 17 progressor patients. After blood sampling, hyperthyroidism patients were treated with methimazole at a starting dose of 30 mg daily, and ophthalmopathy patients were treated with high-dose intravenous methylprednisolone. In over five Graves' hyperthyroidism patients, the study also compared T-cell repertoires from thyroid tissue with T-cell repertoires from blood. Prospective prediction of ophthalmopathy was tested in an independent validation cohort of about 19 hyperthyroidism patients and 17 patients who later progressed to ophthalmopathy.

TCR beta CDR3 regions were amplified from RNA transcripts. The TCR CDR3 was subjected to a first round of RT-PCR using the HTBI primer set and the Qiagen OneStep RT-PCR kit. Libraries were constructed in a second round of multiplex PCR, after which size selection and purification were carried out. Sequencing of the libraries was done on an Illumina HiSeq2000 using paired-end 100 bp reads. The original pipeline was this. SOAPnuke was used to process the raw data, throwing out any read that contained adapters or uncalled bases, had a mean Phred below 15, or lacked an exact constant-primer or identifier match. COPE v1.2.5 was used to merge the high-quality paired reads, and each unique nucleotide sequence was defined as a clonotype. MiTCR v1.1 was used to align the clonotypes against IMGT TRBV, TRBD and TRBJ reference segments. The analysis included only V-J combinations with a frequency above 0.0001, which together covered 98% to 99.2% of the repertoires. A TCS score was defined as the ratio of F50 (clonal expansion) to E x V (chaos), with BLOSUM62-based TCRdist applied between CDR3 peptides within each V-J. Welch's t-statistics and random forest reduced just over 500 V-J features to roughly 13, which were used in a naive Bayes classifier (R e1071). TCRdb reran the public reads through fastp at Q25 and MiXCR, keeping productive beta chains. Every CDR3 protein is listed once, alongside the most common genes and DNA of its rows. These V and J calls are TCRdb output, not the study's own analysis. This sample has 300,000 to 450,000 distinct CDR3 sequences in its table, and around 18% of those were observed once. The ten largest clones take up 40% of the sample.

V sheds 1 base and J sheds 0 bases, leaving 5 bases between their ends. The CDR1 and CDR2 encoded by the germline V gene are SQVTM and ANQGSEA. There are 13 amino acids in the CDR3, from cysteine to phenylalanine inclusive. The entry retains the CDR3 DNA only, 39 bases that are in frame from base 1. Moderately to severely active disease, a Clinical Activity Score of at least 3, a NOSPECS grade of at least 4, and a duration under 3 months were present in ophthalmopathy patients. Patients with uncontrolled infections, other autoimmune diseases, pregnancy or lactation were excluded. Clinical symptoms, serum thyroxine and TRAb, thyroid ultrasound, and orbital computed tomography formed the basis for the diagnoses. PBMCs were isolated from approximately 10 ml of fresh peripheral blood by Ficoll-Paque density gradient centrifugation. Trizol reagent was used to extract total RNA, and RNA quality was then checked on an Agilent 2100 Bioanalyzer.

The full study reports these points: No statistical method was used to fix the sample size in advance, and group allocation was not hidden from the investigators. Most expanded thyroid clonotypes (frequency above 0.001) were also detected in blood, a finding suggesting that blood repertoires may reflect thyroid immune responses. During validation, the model predicted progression to ophthalmopathy a median of approximately six months ahead of onset, with around 71% sensitivity and less than 85% specificity. A model built on a 13 V-J signature distinguished ophthalmopathy from stable hyperthyroidism, reaching around 88% sensitivity and approximately 81% specificity in cross-validation and 80%/75% in testing.

Sequenced input: blood. The chain is made from TRBV29-1 and TRBJ2-3, and perhaps TRBD2 as D gene, on 5 matching bases. This TCR was recovered from a young man with Graves' ophthalmopathy. The CDR3 here reads CSVEGTSTDTQYF. The DNA sequence is TGCAGCGTTGAAGGGACTAGCACAGATACGCAGTATTTT.